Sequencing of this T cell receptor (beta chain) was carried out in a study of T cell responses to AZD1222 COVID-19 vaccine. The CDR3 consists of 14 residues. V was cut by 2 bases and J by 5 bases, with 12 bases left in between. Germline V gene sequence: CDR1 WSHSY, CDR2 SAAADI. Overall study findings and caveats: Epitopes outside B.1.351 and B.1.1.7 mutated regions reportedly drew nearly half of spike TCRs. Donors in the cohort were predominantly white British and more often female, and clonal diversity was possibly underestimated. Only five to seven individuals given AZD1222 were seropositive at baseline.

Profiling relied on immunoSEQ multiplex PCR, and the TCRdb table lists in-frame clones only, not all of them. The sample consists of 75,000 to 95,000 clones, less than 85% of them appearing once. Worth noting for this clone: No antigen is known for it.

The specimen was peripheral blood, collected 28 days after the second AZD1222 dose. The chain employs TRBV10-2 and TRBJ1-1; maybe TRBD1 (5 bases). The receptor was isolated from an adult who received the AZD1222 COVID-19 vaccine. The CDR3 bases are TGCGCCAGCAGTGAGGGCAGGGCGGGGACTGAAGCTTTCTTT. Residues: CASSEGRAGTEAFF.